Below are 3 T cell receptor beta chains sequenced from a single sample in a study of shared clonotypes between healthy human individuals. Clones were read by immunoSEQ multiplex PCR, and TCRdb kept only the in-frame ones, dropping some. The repertoire holds more than 2 million clones, with 90% to 96% as singletons. The sequenced sample was naive CD4+ T cells sorted from blood. Described subset: CD45RA+ positively selected. The receptors were gathered from a man between 18 and 29 years old in good health.

The chain has TRBV19 and TRBJ1-5, with D possibly matching TRBD1 (6 bases). The CDR3 extends over 16 amino acids. Germline CDR1 reads LNHDA; CDR2 reads SQIVND (reference sequence). V lost 5 bases, J lost 0 bases, and 14 bases lay in between. The CDR3 DNA reads TGTGCCAGTAGTCCAGACGACAGGTATAGCAATCAGCCCCAGCATTTT. Translation gives CASSPDDRYSNQPQHF.

This chain connects TRBV5-1 to TRBJ1-2; 7 positions agree with TRBD1. This CDR3 has 15 residues. Per the germline V gene, CDR1 is SGHRS and CDR2 is YFSETQ. V gave up 0 bases and J gave up 7 bases; unmatched junction bases: 9. The CDR3 region is CASSLEGGAGSGYTF. In DNA, the CDR3 is TGCGCCAGCAGCTTGGAAGGGGGCGCGGGAAGTGGCTACACCTTC.

The rearrangement uses TRBV9 and TRBJ1-6; TRBD1 agrees at 8 bases. The CDR3 is 17 amino acids. The V gene end was trimmed by 4 bases and the J gene end by 6 bases; junction bases not matched to a gene: 12. The germline gives CDR1 SGDLS, CDR2 YYNGEE. DNA of the CDR3: TGTGCCAGCAGCCCGGGGACAGGCACGCGCGGTAATTCACCCCTCCACTTT. This gives the protein CASSPGTGTRGNSPLHF.